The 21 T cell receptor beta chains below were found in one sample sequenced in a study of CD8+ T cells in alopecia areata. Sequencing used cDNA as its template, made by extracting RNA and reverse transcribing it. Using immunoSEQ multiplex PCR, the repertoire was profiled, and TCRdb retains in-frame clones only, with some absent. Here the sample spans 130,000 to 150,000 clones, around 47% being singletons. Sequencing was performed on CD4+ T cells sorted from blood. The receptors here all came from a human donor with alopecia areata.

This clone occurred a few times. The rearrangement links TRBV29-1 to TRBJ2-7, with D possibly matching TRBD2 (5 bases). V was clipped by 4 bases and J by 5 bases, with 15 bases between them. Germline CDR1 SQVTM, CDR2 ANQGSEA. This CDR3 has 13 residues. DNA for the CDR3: TGCAGCGTTGTGAGGCAGGACTGGGACGAGCAGTACTTC. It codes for CSVVRQDWDEQYF.

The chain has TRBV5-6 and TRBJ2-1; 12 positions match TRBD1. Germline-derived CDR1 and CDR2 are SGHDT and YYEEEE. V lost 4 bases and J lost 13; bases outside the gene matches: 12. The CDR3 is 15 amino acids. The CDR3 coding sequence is TGTGCCAGCAGCGAATTCGGGACAGGGGGCTTCTCTCAGTTCTTC. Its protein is CASSEFGTGGFSQFF.

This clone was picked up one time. The CDR3 nucleotides are TGTGCCAGCAGCGTAGAAGGTTTGAACACTGAAGCTTTCTTT. It specifies CASSVEGLNTEAFF. V usage is TRBV9 and J usage is TRBJ1-1; D unclear. Germline loops: CDR1 SGDLS, CDR2 YYNGEE. Trimming removed 0 bases at V and 0 bases at J, with 6 bases between. The CDR3 loop spans 14 amino acids.

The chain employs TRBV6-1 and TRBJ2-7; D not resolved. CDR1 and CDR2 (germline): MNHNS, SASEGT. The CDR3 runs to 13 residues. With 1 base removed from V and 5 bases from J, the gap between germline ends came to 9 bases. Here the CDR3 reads CASSEGYQDEQYF. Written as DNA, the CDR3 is TGTGCCAGCAGTGAAGGTTACCAGGACGAGCAGTACTTC.

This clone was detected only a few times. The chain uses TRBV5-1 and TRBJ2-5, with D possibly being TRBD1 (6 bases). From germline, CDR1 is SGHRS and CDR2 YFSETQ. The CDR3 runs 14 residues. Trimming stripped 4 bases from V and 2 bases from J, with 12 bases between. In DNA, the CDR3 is TGCGCCAGCAGCACGCCGGGACAACAAGAGACCCAGTACTTC. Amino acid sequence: CASSTPGQQETQYF.

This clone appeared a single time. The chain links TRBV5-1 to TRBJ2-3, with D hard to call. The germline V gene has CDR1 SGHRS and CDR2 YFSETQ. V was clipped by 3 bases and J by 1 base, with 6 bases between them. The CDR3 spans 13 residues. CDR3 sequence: CASSSTGTDTQYF. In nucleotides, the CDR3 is TGCGCCAGCAGCTCCACGGGCACAGATACGCAGTATTTT.

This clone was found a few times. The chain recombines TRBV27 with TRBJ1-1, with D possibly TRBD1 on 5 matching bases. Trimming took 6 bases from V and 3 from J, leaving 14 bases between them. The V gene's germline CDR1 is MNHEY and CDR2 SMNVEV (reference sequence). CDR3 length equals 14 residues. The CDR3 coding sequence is TGTGCCAGCAGCGACCCGGGGGGATACACTGAAGCTTTCTTT. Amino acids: CASSDPGGYTEAFF.

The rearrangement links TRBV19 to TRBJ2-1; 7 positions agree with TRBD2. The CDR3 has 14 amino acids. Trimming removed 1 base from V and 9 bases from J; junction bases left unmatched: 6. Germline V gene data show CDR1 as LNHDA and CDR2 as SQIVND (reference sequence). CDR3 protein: CASSIGLASGEQFF. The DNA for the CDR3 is TGTGCCAGTAGTATAGGACTAGCCTCCGGTGAGCAGTTCTTC.

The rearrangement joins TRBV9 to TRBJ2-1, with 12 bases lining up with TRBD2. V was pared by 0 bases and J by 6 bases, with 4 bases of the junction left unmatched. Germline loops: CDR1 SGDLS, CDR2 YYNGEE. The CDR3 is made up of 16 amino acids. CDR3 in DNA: TGTGCCAGCAGCGTAGTATCTAGCGGGAGGGTCAATGAGCAGTTCTTC. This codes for CASSVVSSGRVNEQFF.

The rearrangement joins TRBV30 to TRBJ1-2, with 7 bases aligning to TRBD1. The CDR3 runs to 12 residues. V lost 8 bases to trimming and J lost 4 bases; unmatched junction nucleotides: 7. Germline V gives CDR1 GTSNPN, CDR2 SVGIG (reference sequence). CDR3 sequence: CAGYGQVYGYTF. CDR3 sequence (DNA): TGTGCCGGGTATGGACAGGTCTATGGCTACACCTTC.

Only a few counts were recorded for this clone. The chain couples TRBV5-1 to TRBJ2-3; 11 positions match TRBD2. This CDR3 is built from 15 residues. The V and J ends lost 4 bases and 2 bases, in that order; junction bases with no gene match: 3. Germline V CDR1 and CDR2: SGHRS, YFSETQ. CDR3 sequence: CASSLSGRATDTQYF. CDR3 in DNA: TGCGCCAGCAGCCTTAGCGGGAGGGCCACAGATACGCAGTATTTT.

CDR3 in DNA: TGTGCCAGCAGCCTCCTCAGACAGGGGGCCTACGAGCAGTACTTC. Amino acids: CASSLLRQGAYEQYF. The chain employs TRBV9 and TRBJ2-7; 9 nucleotides agree with TRBD1. This CDR3 region has 15 residues. V dropped 4 bases and J dropped 2; count of bases not matched to a gene: 7. Germline lookup yields CDR1 SGDLS and CDR2 YYNGEE. The full variable domain, in which reference TRBV9 and TRBJ2-7 provide the parts outside the CDR3, is DSGVTQTPKHLITATGQRVTLRCSPRSGDLSVYWYQQSLDQGLQFLIQYYNGEERAKGNILERFSAQQFPDLHSELNLSSLELGDSALYFCASSLLRQGAYEQYFGPGTRLTVT.

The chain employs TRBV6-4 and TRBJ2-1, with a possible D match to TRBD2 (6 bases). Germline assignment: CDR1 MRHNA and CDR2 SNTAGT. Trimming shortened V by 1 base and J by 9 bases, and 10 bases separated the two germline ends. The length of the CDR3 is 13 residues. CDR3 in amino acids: CASSDYRAGEQFF. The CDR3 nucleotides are TGTGCCAGCAGTGACTATAGAGCGGGTGAGCAGTTCTTC.

The CDR3 reads CASSIDPGGTWNTEAFF. CDR3 bases: TGTGCCAGTAGTATCGATCCGGGGGGCACTTGGAACACTGAAGCTTTCTTT. The chain links TRBV19 to TRBJ1-1; a weak D match, TRBD1 (6 bases). Germline V gene data show CDR1 as LNHDA and CDR2 as SQIVND (reference sequence). Trimming shortened V by 3 bases and J by 1 base, and 18 bases separated the two germline ends. The CDR3 has 17 amino acids.

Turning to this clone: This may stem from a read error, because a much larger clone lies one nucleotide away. The CDR3 DNA follows: TGTGCCAGCAGCTTGTTTTCCTACAATGAGCAGTTCTTC. The encoded protein is CASSLFSYNEQFF. V is TRBV5-6 and J is TRBJ2-1, with D unresolved. Germline V gene data show CDR1 as SGHDT and CDR2 as YYEEEE. The CDR3 contains 13 residues. Trimming stripped 1 base from V and 1 base from J, with 3 bases between.

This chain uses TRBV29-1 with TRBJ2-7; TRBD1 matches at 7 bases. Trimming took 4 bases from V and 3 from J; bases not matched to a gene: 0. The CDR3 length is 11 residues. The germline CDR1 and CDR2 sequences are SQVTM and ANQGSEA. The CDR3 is CSVGDSYEQYF. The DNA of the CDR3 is TGCAGCGTTGGGGACAGCTACGAGCAGTACTTC.

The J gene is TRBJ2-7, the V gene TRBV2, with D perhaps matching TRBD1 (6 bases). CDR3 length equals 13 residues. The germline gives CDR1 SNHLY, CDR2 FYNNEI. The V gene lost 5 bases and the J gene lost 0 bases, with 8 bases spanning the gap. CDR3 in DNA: TGTGCCAGCAGTAGGGGGAACTCCTACGAGCAGTACTTC. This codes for CASSRGNSYEQYF.

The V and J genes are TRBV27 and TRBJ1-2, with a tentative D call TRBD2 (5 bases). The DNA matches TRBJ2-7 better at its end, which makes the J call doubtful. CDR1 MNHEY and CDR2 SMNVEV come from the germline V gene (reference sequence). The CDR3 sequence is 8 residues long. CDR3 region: CATPGQYF. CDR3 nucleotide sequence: TGTGCCACCCCGGGACAGTACTTC.

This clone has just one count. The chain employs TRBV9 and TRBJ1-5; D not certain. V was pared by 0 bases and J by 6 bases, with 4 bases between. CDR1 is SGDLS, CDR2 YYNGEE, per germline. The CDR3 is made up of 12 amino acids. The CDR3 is CASSVAGQPQHF. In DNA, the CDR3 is TGTGCCAGCAGCGTAGCCGGTCAGCCCCAGCATTTT.

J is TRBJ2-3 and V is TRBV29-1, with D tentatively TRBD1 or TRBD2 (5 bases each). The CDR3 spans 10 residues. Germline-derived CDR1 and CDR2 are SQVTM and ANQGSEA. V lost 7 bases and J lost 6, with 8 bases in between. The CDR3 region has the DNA TGCAGCGGGGGGTCGGATACGCAGTATTTT. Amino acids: CSGGSDTQYF.

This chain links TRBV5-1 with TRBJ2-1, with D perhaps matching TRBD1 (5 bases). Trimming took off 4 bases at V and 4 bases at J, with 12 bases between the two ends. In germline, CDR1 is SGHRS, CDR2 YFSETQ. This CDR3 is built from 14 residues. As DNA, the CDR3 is TGCGCCAGCAGCGGTCGGGCAGGGTACAATGAGCAGTTCTTC. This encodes CASSGRAGYNEQFF.